In this sample, the clone carrying this TCR beta chain turned up a few times. Its antigen is unidentified. These data belong to a study of OX40 agonist ivuxolimab in advanced cancers. Turning to the study itself: Checkpoint inhibitors had been given previously to approximately 41% of patients.

Autoimmune disease history or systemic immunosuppression disqualified patients. The V gene end was trimmed by 4 bases and the J gene end by 0 bases; junction bases not matched to a gene: 5. This CDR3 has 15 residues. Looked up from germline, CDR1 is MGHRA and CDR2 is YSYEKL. The study's findings and limits: Antigens targeted by the expanded peripheral T cells were not determined. At 0.1 to 3.0 mg/kg, CD4+ and CD8+ blood T cells expanded clonally by week 6.

TCRdb's copy holds only in-frame clones and misses some; the assay was immunoSEQ multiplex PCR. The sample yields 75,000 to 90,000 clones, approximately 90% seen once. The sample consisted of CD4+ or CD8+ T cells sorted from blood, taken in a trial of the OX40 agonist ivuxolimab. The clonotype was recovered from an adult with an advanced solid tumor such as melanoma, head and neck, liver or kidney cancer. The chain uses TRBV4-1 and TRBJ1-2, with 7 bases lining up with TRBD1. The CDR3 loop reads CASSPGQDANYGYTF. For the CDR3, the DNA is TGCGCCAGCAGCCCTGGACAGGATGCTAACTATGGCTACACCTTC.